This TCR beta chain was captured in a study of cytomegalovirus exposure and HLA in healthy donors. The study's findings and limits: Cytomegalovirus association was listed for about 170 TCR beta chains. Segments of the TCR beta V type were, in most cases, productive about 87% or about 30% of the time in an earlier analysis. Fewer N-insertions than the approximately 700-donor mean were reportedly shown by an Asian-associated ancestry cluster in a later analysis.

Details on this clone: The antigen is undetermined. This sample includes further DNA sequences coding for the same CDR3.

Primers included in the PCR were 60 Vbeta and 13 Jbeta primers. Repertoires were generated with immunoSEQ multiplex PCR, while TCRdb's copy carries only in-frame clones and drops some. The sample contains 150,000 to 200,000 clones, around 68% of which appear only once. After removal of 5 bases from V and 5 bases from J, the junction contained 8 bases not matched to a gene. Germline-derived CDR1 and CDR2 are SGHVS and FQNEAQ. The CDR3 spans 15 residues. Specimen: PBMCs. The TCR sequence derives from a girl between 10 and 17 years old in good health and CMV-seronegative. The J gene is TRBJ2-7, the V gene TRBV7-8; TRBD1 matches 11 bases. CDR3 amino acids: CASSLGDRGVHEQYF. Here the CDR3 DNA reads TGTGCCAGCAGCCTAGGGGACAGGGGGGTCCACGAGCAGTACTTC.